The next 4 T cell receptor beta chains were all read from a single sample in a study of T cell responses to AZD1222 COVID-19 vaccine. Sequencing was performed with immunoSEQ multiplex PCR; in TCRdb, only in-frame clones are kept and a portion is missing. The sample shows 130,000 to 150,000 clones, 91% of them seen only once. This specimen consisted of peripheral blood, obtained on day 0 of AZD1222 vaccination. These receptors came from an adult in good health.

This clone was observed a single time. J is TRBJ2-5 and V is TRBV3-1 (or the pseudogene TRBV3-2); 7 nucleotides match TRBD2. This CDR3 comprises 15 residues. Germline CDR1 is LGHDT and CDR2 is YNNKEL (reference sequence). V shed 4 bases, J shed 0 bases, and the junction held 5 bases outside the gene matches. CDR3 DNA: TGTGCCAGCAGCCGGGAGGGACGGTACCAAGAGACCCAGTACTTC. Translated, it gives CASSREGRYQETQYF.

The chain employs TRBV24-1 and TRBJ1-1, with 7 bases fitting TRBD1. CDR1 and CDR2 from the germline V gene are KGHDR and SFDVKD. Trimming took 7 bases from V and 10 from J; bases not matched to a gene: 17. The CDR3 has 15 amino acids. CDR3 nucleotides: TGTGCCACCAGCGATCAAAGAGGGGACAGTAGTTTAGCTTTCTTT. It specifies CATSDQRGDSSLAFF.

The J gene is TRBJ2-3, the V gene TRBV28; TRBD2 matches 9 bases. Germline V gene sequence: CDR1 MDHEN, CDR2 SYDVKM. The CDR3 loop spans 15 amino acids. In nucleotides, the CDR3 is TGTGCAGCCGCCCTCAATGCGGGAGGGTCCGATACGCAGTATTTT. Translation gives CAAALNAGGSDTQYF.

V usage is TRBV7-9 and J usage is TRBJ1-1; tentatively, D is TRBD1 (6 bases). This CDR3 region has 13 residues. The V end was cut by 7 bases, the J end by 1 base, with 10 bases between. The germline CDR1 and CDR2 sequences are SEHNR and FQNEAQ (reference sequence). CDR3 DNA sequence: TGTGCCAGCACCCCGACAGGGAACACTGAAGCTTTCTTT. Translating it yields CASTPTGNTEAFF.